Below are 22 T cell receptor beta chains sequenced from a single sample in a study of T cell repertoires in cytomegalovirus infection. A single record per CDR3 protein comes from TCRdb applying MiXCR to the reads. The data hold fewer than 200,000 distinct CDR3 sequences, with approximately 20% observed a single time. The sequenced sample consisted of PBMCs. The receptor set was obtained from a human donor in good health (CMV status not recorded). Some clones in this sample may be carry-over from other donors' samples.

The chain employs TRBV27 and TRBJ1-4, with D maybe TRBD1 (5 bases). The germline V and J ends were trimmed by 6 bases and 8 bases, with 7 bases remaining between them. Germline assignment: CDR1 MNHEY and CDR2 SMNVEV (reference sequence). The CDR3 is made up of 11 amino acids. The CDR3 sequence is CASRRGEKLFF. Here the CDR3 DNA reads TGTGCCAGCAGGCGGGGGGAAAAACTGTTTTTT.

As regards this clonotype: A read error may be the cause here, since a much bigger clone is one base away. This chain uses TRBV7-4 with TRBJ1-6; D is perhaps TRBD1 (6 bases). The V end lost 5 bases, the J end lost 5 bases, and 13 bases lay between the germline ends. This CDR3 region has 15 residues. CDR1 and CDR2 from the germline V gene are SGHVT and SQSDAQ. The CDR3 protein is CASSLQGQHNSPLHF. The CDR3 nucleotides are TGTGCCAGCAGCCTTCAAGGACAGCATAATTCACCCCTCCACTTT.

This clonotype was recorded at least ten times. This chain uses TRBV7-2 with TRBJ2-7; 7 positions agree with TRBD2. This CDR3 is built from 15 residues. Germline CDR1 is SGHTA and CDR2 is FQGNSA. The junction had 5 bases not matched to a gene; V was cut back by 1 base and J by 2 bases. Here the CDR3 reads CASSLGSGVTYEQYF. DNA for the CDR3: TGTGCCAGCAGCTTAGGCAGCGGGGTGACCTACGAGCAGTACTTC.

As for this clonotype: Possible read error: a much larger clone is one base away. J is TRBJ1-5 and V is TRBV7-2; D gene uncertain. CDR3 length: 13 amino acids. Germline CDR1 is SGHTA and CDR2 is FQGNSA. DNA of the CDR3: TGTGCCGGCAGCCCTGACTGGAATCAGCCCCAGCATTTT. Translated, it gives CAGSPDWNQPQHF. Full variable domain (remainder filled in from reference TRBV7-2 and TRBJ1-5): GAGVSQSPSNKVTEKGKDVELRCDPISGHTALYWYRQSLGQGLEFLIYFQGNSAPDKSGLPSDRFSAERTGGSVSTLTIQRTQQEDSAVYLCAGSPDWNQPQHFGDGTRLSIL.

Details on this clonotype: This may stem from a read error, because a much larger clone lies one nucleotide away. Likely a read error: the CDR3 ends without its conserved phenylalanine or tryptophan. This chain connects TRBV20-1 to TRBJ1-1; D is unresolved. Trimming stripped 6 bases from V and 6 bases from J, with 17 bases between. The CDR3 is 13 residues long. Germline V gene lookup returns CDR1 DFQATT and CDR2 SNEGSKA (reference sequence). Here the CDR3 reads CSARPFLAAEAFS. In DNA, the CDR3 is TGCAGTGCGCGCCCCTTTTTGGCCGCTGAAGCTTTCTCT.

This clonotype was counted only a few times. The genes are TRBV20-1 and TRBJ2-7, with 10 positions matching TRBD2. J lost 3 bases, V lost 3 bases, and 8 bases had no gene match. Looked up from germline, CDR1 is DFQATT and CDR2 is SNEGSKA (reference sequence). The CDR3 consists of 15 residues. The CDR3 reads CSASSFLAGGYEQYF. The CDR3 DNA follows: TGCAGTGCTAGTAGTTTCTTAGCGGGAGGCTACGAGCAGTACTTC.

This clonotype was seen only a few times. The V gene is TRBV28, the J gene TRBJ2-4; unclear D gene. The CDR3 loop spans 15 amino acids. Trimming shortened V by 5 bases and J by 0 bases, and 11 bases separated the two germline ends. Per the germline V gene, CDR1 is MDHEN and CDR2 is SYDVKM. DNA for the CDR3: TGTGCCAGCAGTCCGCTCCAGGAAGCCAAAAACATTCAGTACTTC. This translates into CASSPLQEAKNIQYF.

The count of this clonotype is one. The chain employs TRBV28 and TRBJ2-7; D is perhaps TRBD2 (5 bases). Germline V gene sequence: CDR1 MDHEN, CDR2 SYDVKM. The CDR3 is 13 residues long. V shed 7 bases and J shed 0 bases, with 10 bases lying between them. CDR3 sequence: CASKGGSSYEQYF. As DNA, the CDR3 is TGTGCCAGCAAAGGTGGGAGCTCCTACGAGCAGTACTTC.

The chain carries TRBV12-3 or TRBV12-4 and TRBJ2-3; D gene uncertain. The CDR3 extends over 15 amino acids. V dropped 5 bases and J dropped 2 bases, with 14 bases sitting between them. The DNA of the CDR3 is TGTGCCAGCAGTCCTGGCGGCAGCGACACAGATACGCAGTATTTT. This codes for CASSPGGSDTDTQYF.

This clonotype was counted ten times or more. This rearrangement joins TRBV29-1 to TRBJ2-6; 9 positions match TRBD1. CDR3 length equals 16 residues. Trimming at V came to 4 bases and at J to 2 bases, leaving 6 bases not matched to a gene. The germline V gene encodes CDR1 SQVTM and CDR2 ANQGSEA. DNA of the CDR3: TGCAGCGTTGGGAGGCGACAGGGGGCTGGGGCCAACGTCCTGACTTTC. Protein product: CSVGRRQGAGANVLTF. The entire variable domain, with the rest obtained from reference TRBV29-1 and TRBJ2-6, is as follows: SAVISQKPSRDICQRGTSLTIQCQVDSQVTMMFWYRQQPGQSLTLIATANQGSEATYESGFVIDKFPISRPNLTFSTLTVSNMSPEDSSIYLCSVGRRQGAGANVLTFGAGSRLTVL.

This clonotype was detected ten times or more. This chain connects TRBV7-2 to TRBJ2-6; no clear D gene. Germline-derived CDR1 and CDR2 are SGHTA and FQGNSA. Trimming cost V 5 bases and J 0 bases, with 17 bases left between them. The CDR3 is 18 amino acids. The CDR3 sequence: CASSDRPVRLSGANVLTF. The CDR3 nucleotides are TGTGCCAGCAGCGATCGACCGGTGAGGCTCTCTGGGGCCAACGTCCTGACTTTC.

The chain couples TRBV6-2 or TRBV6-3 to TRBJ2-7; D unclear. Trimming pared 6 bases from V and 3 bases from J, leaving 12 bases between. The length of the CDR3 is 13 residues. Germline CDR1 MNHEY, CDR2 SVGEGT. CDR3 coding DNA: TGTGCCAGCAGCCGTTCTGTACTCTACGAGCAGTACTTC. This gives the protein CASSRSVLYEQYF.

This rearrangement joins TRBV27 to TRBJ2-7; D is possibly TRBD1 (6 bases). The CDR3 covers 14 residues. V was clipped by 3 bases and J by 7 bases, with 16 bases between them. Looked up from germline, CDR1 is MNHEY and CDR2 is SMNVEV (reference sequence). This CDR3 is CASSFGDRPSEQYF. CDR3 sequence (DNA): TGTGCCAGCAGTTTCGGTGACAGGCCCTCGGAGCAGTACTTC.

This clonotype was seen a single time. The chain has TRBV4-1 and TRBJ1-4; no definite D call. The length of the CDR3 is 14 residues. Looked up from germline, CDR1 is MGHRA and CDR2 is YSYEKL. Trimming cost V 4 bases and J 8 bases, with 14 bases left between them. The CDR3 DNA reads TGCGCCAGCAGCCCCACAGAACACGGAGAAAAACTGTTTTTT. It encodes CASSPTEHGEKLFF.

This clonotype was found a few times. The chain joins TRBV7-2 to TRBJ2-7; D gene unclear. Trimming took off 1 base at V and 6 bases at J, with 10 bases between the two ends. The CDR3 totals 13 residues. Germline V gives CDR1 SGHTA, CDR2 FQGNSA. CDR3 coding DNA: TGTGCCAGCAGCTTAGTCCTACGTGGCGAGCAGTACTTC. Its translation is CASSLVLRGEQYF.

This clonotype was observed a few times. Mismatch with germline at one junction end may stem from a read error. J is TRBJ2-1 and V is TRBV20-1; 7 bases are a match to TRBD2. The CDR3 extends over 11 amino acids. The germline V gene encodes CDR1 DFQATT and CDR2 SNEGSKA (reference sequence). The CDR3 bases are TGCAGTGCTAGGGGGGAGACTAGCATCGTCTTC. It encodes CSARGETSIVF.

The chain has TRBV6-2 or TRBV6-3 and TRBJ2-7, with TRBD2 identical over 9 bases. There are 14 residues in the CDR3. The germline V gene encodes CDR1 MNHEY and CDR2 SVGEGT. The J segment lost 7 bases and the V segment lost 0 bases, leaving 4 bases of the junction unmatched. In nucleotides, the CDR3 is TGTGCCAGCAGTTACTCGTTACTAGCGGGTGAGCAGTACTTC. It encodes CASSYSLLAGEQYF.

This clonotype has just one count. Sequence at one end of the junction differs from germline and may be a read error. This rearrangement joins TRBV14 to TRBJ1-2; 9 nucleotides line up with TRBD1. The V gene's germline CDR1 is SGHDN and CDR2 FVKESK. The CDR3 consists of 13 residues. This chain's CDR3 is CASSPGTGYGYSF. The CDR3 bases are TGTGCCAGCAGCCCCGGGACAGGGTATGGCTACTCCTTC.

This clonotype was detected only a few times. This chain's CDR3 is CASSLSRLARTAITGELFF. The CDR3 DNA sequence: TGCGCCAGCAGCTTGTCACGACTAGCCCGTACAGCTATCACCGGGGAGCTGTTTTTT. The chain links TRBV5-1 to TRBJ2-2; TRBD2 matches at 7 bases. J was trimmed by 4 bases and V by 1 base; bases with no gene match: 16. Germline lookup yields CDR1 SGHRS and CDR2 YFSETQ. This CDR3 has 19 residues.

V usage is TRBV5-1 and J usage is TRBJ2-1; no clear D. Per germline, CDR1 SGHRS and CDR2 YFSETQ. CDR3 length: 13 residues. Trimming cost V 7 bases and J 4 bases, with 12 bases left between them. In nucleotides, the CDR3 is TGCGCCAGCTCGGAACAGACGTACAATGAGCAGTTCTTC. It encodes CASSEQTYNEQFF.

CDR3 in amino acids: CASFRLAGDTDTQYF. The CDR3 DNA follows: TGTGCCAGCTTTCGACTAGCGGGAGATACAGATACGCAGTATTTT. The rearrangement uses TRBV7-2 and TRBJ2-3; 12 bases line up with TRBD2. The CDR3 runs to 15 residues. V lost 8 bases, J lost 3 bases, and 6 bases stayed unmatched. Looked up from germline, CDR1 is SGHTA and CDR2 is FQGNSA.

This clonotype was picked up many times. This sequence joins TRBV7-2 and TRBJ2-7; D is undetermined. Trimming shortened V by 5 bases and J by 0 bases, and 2 bases separated the two germline ends. CDR1 and CDR2 (germline): SGHTA, FQGNSA. The CDR3 is 11 amino acids. CDR3 sequence: CASSHSYEQYF. The CDR3 nucleotides read TGTGCCAGCAGCCACTCCTACGAGCAGTACTTC. Combining the CDR3 with reference TRBV7-2 and TRBJ2-7 gives the whole variable domain GAGVSQSPSNKVTEKGKDVELRCDPISGHTALYWYRQSLGQGLEFLIYFQGNSAPDKSGLPSDRFSAERTGGSVSTLTIQRTQQEDSAVYLCASSHSYEQYFGPGTRLTVT.